Only a few counts were recorded for the clone carrying this TCR beta chain. Its specificity is unknown. Only in-frame clones appear in the TCRdb table, and some are missing; sequencing was by immunoSEQ multiplex PCR. Of about 27,000 clones in the sample, 78% are singletons; the top ten hold about 33%. The entry originates in a study of PD-1 blockade in classical Hodgkin lymphoma. Overall study: Patients had nivolumab dosed at 3 mg/kg, delivered intravenously every 2 weeks. Points from the study as a whole: Researchers reported that CD4+ TCR diversity, though not CD8+, rose significantly by C4D1. Relative to healthy donors, newly diagnosed patients reportedly had lower baseline TCR diversity, which was reported as lower still in relapsed/refractory patients.

Germline V gives CDR1 MNHNS, CDR2 SASEGT. Deletions cut 6 bases from V and 4 bases from J, with 10 bases between. The CDR3 runs to 13 residues. Every single patient, without exception, relapsed after autologous stem cell transplantation, and brentuximab vedotin exposure varied. Best overall response was complete response, partial response or progressive disease in these relapsed/refractory classical Hodgkin lymphoma patients. The TCR sequence derives from a human donor with classical Hodgkin lymphoma. The V gene is TRBV6-1, the J gene TRBJ2-1; D unclear. Sequenced here: peripheral blood mononuclear cells (PBMCs), sampled before the second cycle of nivolumab. The chain's CDR3 is CASSGHTYNEQFF. CDR3 nucleotides: TGTGCCAGCAGCGGGCACACTTACAATGAGCAGTTCTTC.